Below, 17 T cell receptor beta chains from the same sample are listed, as sequenced in a study of T cell clusters in autoimmune cytopenias. Tens of thousands of genome equivalents of blood DNA were amplified for TRB. Multiplex touch-down PCR amplified TRB using TRB-A and TRB-B pools in one tube. TCRdb reprocessed the multiplex PCR reads, with one entry per CDR3 protein and no DNA. The table lists approximately 5,600 distinct CDR3 sequences, with 20% to 25% in the top ten. The same sample was also used in a study of T cell repertoires in aging, cancer and after chemotherapy.

Sequencing was done on a sample of peripheral blood. These receptor sequences come from a human donor in good health.

V and J are TRBV12-3 or TRBV12-4 and TRBJ1-5; TCRdb's assignment of TRBD1 cannot be checked, as there is no DNA. This CDR3 contains 14 residues. CDR3 protein: CASSQQGGNQPQHF.

The chain has TRBV6-5 and TRBJ1-2. The germline CDR1 and CDR2 sequences are MNHEY and SVGAGI. The CDR3 is 15 amino acids. CDR3 sequence: CASSYDWQKNHGYTF.

This rearrangement joins TRBV11-1 to TRBJ2-1; TCRdb returns TRBD2, unconfirmable since there is no DNA. Germline loops: CDR1 SGHAT, CDR2 FQDESV (reference sequence). This CDR3 contains 17 residues. CDR3 sequence: CASSLRTGGQGQNEQFF.

The chain joins TRBV6-2 or TRBV6-3 to TRBJ1-1; TCRdb's D gene call, TRBD1, goes unchecked for lack of DNA. The CDR3 covers 14 residues. The germline gives CDR1 MNHEY, CDR2 SVGEGT. The CDR3 protein is CASSYAGIFLLAFF.

This chain uses TRBV5-1 with TRBJ2-2; TCRdb's D gene call, TRBD1, goes unchecked for lack of DNA. The CDR3 loop spans 15 amino acids. Germline CDR1 reads SGHRS; CDR2 reads YFSETQ. CDR3 region: CASSLRQVDTGELFF. Full variable domain (remainder filled in from reference TRBV5-1 and TRBJ2-2): KAGVTQTPRYLIKTRGQQVTLSCSPISGHRSVSWYQQTPGQGLQFLFEYFSETQRNKGNFPGRFSGRQFSNSRSEMNVSTLELGDSALYLCASSLRQVDTGELFFGEGSRLTVL.

V is TRBV6-5 and J is TRBJ2-2; TCRdb returns TRBD2, unconfirmable since there is no DNA. CDR1 MNHEY and CDR2 SVGAGI come from the germline V gene. The CDR3 consists of 17 residues. CDR3 sequence: CASKWGTVSANTGELFF.

The chain couples TRBV5-6 to TRBJ2-3; there is no DNA to check the TCRdb D call of TRBD2. This CDR3 is 15 amino acids long. Germline V lookup: CDR1 SGHDT, CDR2 YYEEEE. CDR3 sequence: CASSQEAGGSDTQYF. The complete variable domain, with remaining parts taken from reference TRBV5-6 and TRBJ2-3, reads DAGVTQSPTHLIKTRGQQVTLRCSPKSGHDTVSWYQQALGQGPQFIFQYYEEEERQRGNFPDRFSGHQFPNYSSELNVNALLLGDSALYLCASSQEAGGSDTQYFGPGTRLTVL.

The rearrangement uses TRBV6-1 and TRBJ1-1; no DNA is available, so the TRBD1 call from TCRdb remains unchecked. CDR3 size: 13 residues. The germline CDR1 and CDR2 sequences are MNHNS and SASEGT. This CDR3 reads CASSEQGHTEAFF.

The chain is built from TRBV12-3 or TRBV12-4 and TRBJ2-5; TCRdb indicates TRBD1, and absent DNA this call remains unverified. The CDR3 spans 13 residues. CDR3 amino acids: CASSPLAGETQYF.

By frequency, this clonotype is medium-sized. The chain couples TRBV29-1 to TRBJ2-5; the D call from TCRdb, TRBD1, cannot be confirmed without DNA. The germline V gene has CDR1 SQVTM and CDR2 ANQGSEA. The CDR3 contains 11 residues. CDR3: CSVDREETQYF.

This clonotype is labeled medium-sized based on frequency. CDR3 residues: CASSRGQDDYGYTF. The rearrangement joins TRBV19 to TRBJ1-2; TCRdb lists TRBD1, though no DNA is available to test this call. The CDR3 loop spans 14 amino acids. Germline V gene data show CDR1 as LNHDA and CDR2 as SQIVND (reference sequence). Together with reference TRBV19 and TRBJ1-2, the CDR3 gives the full variable domain: DGGITQSPKYLFRKEGQNVTLSCEQNLNHDAMYWYRQDPGQGLRLIYYSQIVNDFQKGDIAEGYSVSREKKESFPLTVTSAQKNPTAFYLCASSRGQDDYGYTFGSGTRLTVV.

This clonotype registers medium-sized by frequency. V is TRBV29-1 and J is TRBJ1-1. This CDR3 spans 12 amino acids. CDR1 and CDR2 (germline): SQVTM, ANQGSEA. CDR3 protein: CSVKEQSTEAFF.

The rearrangement links TRBV6-1 to TRBJ2-1; TCRdb lists TRBD1, though no DNA is available to test this call. CDR3 length: 16 amino acids. CDR1 is MNHNS and CDR2 is SASEGT in the germline V gene. The CDR3 protein is CASSGPGQGSYNEQFF.

CDR3 sequence reads: CASTPQGLAGGGTGELFF. The chain recombines TRBV19 with TRBJ2-2; no DNA is available, so the TRBD2 call from TCRdb remains unchecked. The CDR3 covers 18 residues. Germline lookup yields CDR1 LNHDA and CDR2 SQIVND (reference sequence).

The V call is TRBV7-6, the J call TRBJ2-1. There are 13 residues in the CDR3. The germline V gene has CDR1 SGHVS and CDR2 FNYEAQ. CDR3 amino acids: CASSANLENEQFF.

The chain carries TRBV19 and TRBJ2-3; TCRdb reports TRBD2, a call that lacks DNA to check it against. Germline CDR1 reads LNHDA; CDR2 reads SQIVND (reference sequence). The CDR3 runs to 15 residues. The CDR3 loop is CASTPQGLAGDTQYF.

The chain joins TRBV7-2 to TRBJ2-7; TCRdb's D call of TRBD1 is untestable without DNA. Per germline, CDR1 SGHTA and CDR2 FQGNSA. This CDR3 is 15 amino acids long. CDR3: CASSLDGGTPYEQYF.